One and the same sample provided the 6 T cell receptor beta chains below, sequenced in a study of human thymus T cells. Data came from immunoSEQ multiplex PCR; TCRdb stores just in-frame clones and leaves some out. This table holds tens of thousands of clones, 85% to 95% found once. Resections obtained during corrective heart surgery supplied the thymus tissue. Sample: thymus tissue. These TCRs come from a girl under two years old with a congenital heart defect but otherwise immunologically healthy.

V and J are TRBV29-1 and TRBJ1-2; D unclear. Germline V gene lookup returns CDR1 SQVTM and CDR2 ANQGSEA. CDR3 length: 10 residues. V shed 5 bases and J shed 6 bases, with 7 bases lying between them. CDR3 in amino acids: CSVKLNGYTF. The CDR3 nucleotides read TGCAGCGTTAAGTTGAATGGCTACACCTTC. The full variable domain, in which reference TRBV29-1 and TRBJ1-2 provide the parts outside the CDR3, is SAVISQKPSRDICQRGTSLTIQCQVDSQVTMMFWYRQQPGQSLTLIATANQGSEATYESGFVIDKFPISRPNLTFSTLTVSNMSPEDSSIYLCSVKLNGYTFGSGTRLTVV.

This chain joins TRBV2 and TRBJ1-1; TRBD1 might be the D (6 bases). The CDR3 is made up of 14 amino acids. Germline lookup yields CDR1 SNHLY and CDR2 FYNNEI. V was cut by 9 bases and J by 4 bases, with 18 bases left in between. The CDR3 DNA follows: TGTGCCAGGAACAGGGCCCGCGATAGCACTGAAGCTTTCTTT. It translates to CARNRARDSTEAFF.

The genes are TRBV10-1 and TRBJ2-7; TRBD1 might be the D (6 bases). The CDR3 is made up of 14 amino acids. With 2 bases removed from V and 3 bases from J, the gap between germline ends came to 11 bases. Germline loops: CDR1 WNHNN, CDR2 SYGVQD (reference sequence). CDR3 nucleotide sequence: TGCGCCAGCAGTGAGCGGGGCAGGGGCTACGAGCAGTACTTC. Encoded protein: CASSERGRGYEQYF.

The chain has TRBV5-1 and TRBJ2-2, with no clear D. The CDR3 is 16 residues long. The V gene's germline CDR1 is SGHRS and CDR2 YFSETQ. V was trimmed by 1 base and J by 2 bases, leaving 12 bases between them. The DNA of the CDR3 is TGCGCCAGCAGCTTGTCCGTCGCTCCAAACACCGGGGAGCTGTTTTTT. Its translation: CASSLSVAPNTGELFF. The full variable domain, in which reference TRBV5-1 and TRBJ2-2 provide the parts outside the CDR3, is KAGVTQTPRYLIKTRGQQVTLSCSPISGHRSVSWYQQTPGQGLQFLFEYFSETQRNKGNFPGRFSGRQFSNSRSEMNVSTLELGDSALYLCASSLSVAPNTGELFFGEGSRLTVL.

This clone was observed a single time. The rearrangement links TRBV5-1 to TRBJ2-1; no clear D gene. CDR1 is SGHRS, CDR2 YFSETQ, per germline. This CDR3 has 12 residues. Trimming shortened V by 1 base and J by 6 bases, and 5 bases separated the two germline ends. CDR3 nucleotides: TGCGCCAGCAGCTTGTTTCTCAATGAGCAGTTCTTC. Protein sequence: CASSLFLNEQFF.

The CDR3 DNA follows: TGTGCCAGCTCCCGGGAAAAACACAGGGGGCCTCGGAGCGATGAGCAGTTCTTC. Translating gives CASSREKHRGPRSDEQFF. The chain is built from TRBV28 and TRBJ2-1, with 9 positions matching TRBD1. Germline CDR1 is MDHEN and CDR2 is SYDVKM. Trimming at V came to 8 bases and at J to 8 bases, leaving 22 bases not matched to a gene. This CDR3 has 18 residues.